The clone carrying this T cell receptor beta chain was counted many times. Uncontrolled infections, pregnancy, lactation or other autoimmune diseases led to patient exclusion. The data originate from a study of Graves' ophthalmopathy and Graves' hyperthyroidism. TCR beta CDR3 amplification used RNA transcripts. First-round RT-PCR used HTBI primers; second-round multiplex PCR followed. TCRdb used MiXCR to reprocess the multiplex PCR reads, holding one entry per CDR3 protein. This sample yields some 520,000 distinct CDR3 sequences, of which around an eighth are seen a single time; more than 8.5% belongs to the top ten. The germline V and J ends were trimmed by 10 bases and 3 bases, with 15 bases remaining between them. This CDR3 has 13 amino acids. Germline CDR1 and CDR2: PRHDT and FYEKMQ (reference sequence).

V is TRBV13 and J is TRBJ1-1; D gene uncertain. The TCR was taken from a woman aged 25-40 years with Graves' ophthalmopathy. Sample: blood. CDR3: CATNLRGDTEAFF. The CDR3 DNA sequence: TGTGCCACCAACTTGCGGGGAGACACTGAAGCTTTCTTT.